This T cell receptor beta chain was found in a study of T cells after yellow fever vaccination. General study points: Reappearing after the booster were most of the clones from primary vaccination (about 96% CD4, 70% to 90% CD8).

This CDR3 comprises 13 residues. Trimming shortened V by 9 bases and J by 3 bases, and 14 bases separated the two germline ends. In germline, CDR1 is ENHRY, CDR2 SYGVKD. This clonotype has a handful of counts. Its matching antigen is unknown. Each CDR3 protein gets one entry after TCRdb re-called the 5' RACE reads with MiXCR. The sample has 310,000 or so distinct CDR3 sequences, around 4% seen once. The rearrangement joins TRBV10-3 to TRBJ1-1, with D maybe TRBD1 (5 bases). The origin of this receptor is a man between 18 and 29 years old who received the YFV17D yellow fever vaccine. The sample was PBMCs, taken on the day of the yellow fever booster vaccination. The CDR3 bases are TGTGCCATTGAAGGGGTTAGGGACACTGAAGCTTTCTTT. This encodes CAIEGVRDTEAFF.